The 10 T cell receptor beta chains presented below share a single source sample, sequenced in a study of blood T cell repertoires in COVID-19 (dated by TCRdb to 2018 to 2021). Receptors were amplified or captured by the immunoSEQ multiplex PCR assay. TCRdb re-hosts the immuneACCESS table, in-frame sequences only. Its copies lack some clones; in the studies checked, an unresolved V gene accounts for under half of them, and the cause for the rest is not known. The table for this sample lists 75,000 to 100,000 clones; around 87% of them were counted only once. Nearly 20% of the sample is taken by the ten largest. Input material: peripheral blood. Every receptor here comes from a human donor in a cohort sampled during active COVID-19.

The V and J genes are TRBV20-1 and TRBJ2-3; TRBD2 agrees at 8 bases. Germline CDR1 and CDR2: DFQATT and SNEGSKA (reference sequence). V lost 6 bases to trimming and J lost 8 bases; unmatched junction nucleotides: 4. The CDR3 extends over 11 amino acids. The CDR3 sequence is CSANSGTTQYF. The CDR3 region has the DNA TGCAGTGCAAATAGCGGGACTACGCAGTATTTT.

This rearrangement joins TRBV20-1 to TRBJ1-2; no reliable D call. The germline CDR1 and CDR2 sequences are DFQATT and SNEGSKA (reference sequence). With 3 bases removed from V and 8 bases from J, the gap between germline ends came to 13 bases. CDR3 size: 12 residues. The CDR3 spells CSASGQDGGYTF. CDR3 DNA sequence: TGCAGTGCTAGTGGGCAGGATGGGGGCTACACCTTC.

The gene calls are TRBV9 and TRBJ2-1, with 8 bases matching TRBD2. The CDR3 is made up of 17 amino acids. Looked up from germline, CDR1 is SGDLS and CDR2 is YYNGEE. With V trimmed by 4 bases and J by 0 bases, 9 bases remained unmatched. CDR3 nucleotide sequence: TGTGCCAGCAGCCCTTCACTAGCGGAGAGCTCCTACAATGAGCAGTTCTTC. It encodes CASSPSLAESSYNEQFF.

This chain connects TRBV12-3 or TRBV12-4 to TRBJ1-5; no reliable D call. This CDR3 contains 12 residues. The germline V and J ends were trimmed by 5 bases and 7 bases, with 9 bases remaining between them. The CDR3 spells CASSLNVQPQHF. In nucleotides, the CDR3 is TGTGCCAGCAGTCTAAACGTCCAGCCCCAGCATTTT.

The chain joins TRBV3-1 (or the pseudogene TRBV3-2) to TRBJ2-1, with TRBD2 matching over 7 bases. Germline V gene data show CDR1 as LGHDT and CDR2 as YNNKEL (reference sequence). Trimming removed 2 bases from V and 14 bases from J; junction bases left unmatched: 12. The length of the CDR3 is 14 residues. The CDR3 is CASSQRLAAGDEFF. The CDR3 DNA is TGTGCCAGCAGCCAACGTTTGGCTGCGGGAGACGAGTTCTTC.

The chain is built from TRBV3-1 (or the pseudogene TRBV3-2) and TRBJ2-5; weak D call: TRBD1 (6 bases). The CDR3 is made up of 12 amino acids. Germline CDR1 LGHDT, CDR2 YNNKEL (reference sequence). Between the trimmed V and J ends, which lost 4 bases and 5 bases, there was a span of 8 bases. CDR3: CASSPQGETQYF. CDR3 DNA: TGTGCCAGCAGCCCTCAGGGGGAGACCCAGTACTTC.

This chain connects TRBV7-9 to TRBJ1-6; 7 bases fit TRBD1. The junction had 4 bases not matched to a gene; V was cut back by 5 bases and J by 6 bases. The CDR3 spans 14 residues. The germline gives CDR1 SEHNR, CDR2 FQNEAQ (reference sequence). The CDR3 DNA reads as TGTGCCAGCAGCCCCGGGACAGTTAATTCACCCCTCCACTTT. It codes for CASSPGTVNSPLHF.

The chain carries TRBV5-1 and TRBJ2-5, with D unclear. This CDR3 is 12 amino acids long. Trimming left V 4 bases short and J 4 bases short, with 8 bases between. Germline V gene data show CDR1 as SGHRS and CDR2 as YFSETQ. The CDR3 sequence is CASSASAETQYF. The CDR3 nucleotides are TGCGCCAGCAGCGCCAGTGCAGAGACCCAGTACTTC.

As for this clone: Additional DNA sequences in this sample encode the identical CDR3. V gene TRBV11-2 combines with J gene TRBJ2-5, with unresolved D. The CDR3 has 11 amino acids. The germline V and J ends were trimmed by 4 bases and 4 bases, with 4 bases remaining between them. CDR1 is SGHAT and CDR2 is FQNNGV in the germline V gene. The CDR3: CASSSRETQYF. The CDR3 DNA reads TGTGCCAGCAGCTCTAGAGAGACCCAGTACTTC. The full variable domain, with the rest looked up from reference TRBV11-2 and TRBJ2-5, is EAGVAQSPRYKIIEKRQSVAFWCNPISGHATLYWYQQILGQGPKLLIQFQNNGVVDDSQLPKDRFSAERLKGVDSTLKIQPAKLEDSAVYLCASSSRETQYFGPGTRLLVL.

A single count supports this clone. The chain carries TRBV7-2 and TRBJ2-5; D perhaps matches TRBD1 (6 bases). Germline CDR1 is SGHTA and CDR2 is FQGNSA. V was trimmed by 1 base and J by 1 base, leaving 10 bases between them. The CDR3 length is 15 residues. The CDR3 nucleotides read TGTGCCAGCAGCTTAGTCCAGGGGCCCCAAGAGACCCAGTACTTC. This translates into CASSLVQGPQETQYF.